The clone carrying this T cell receptor beta chain has more than one count but fewer than ten. Allocation to cohorts depended on clinical history reported by the participants. This record belongs to a study of blood T cell repertoires in COVID-19. As processed by the authors: For nucleated cells, counts were estimated from reference gene primer amplification. Measured with immunoSEQ multiplex PCR; TCRdb has only the in-frame clones, and not every one. The V and J calls and clone size are taken from that table; D and trimming were inferred from the DNA. The sample has fewer than 250,000 clones; roughly four fifths are singletons. This receptor was obtained from a woman aged 40 to 50 who had been exposed to COVID-19. What was sequenced was PBMCs or T cells enriched from blood (not recorded which).

The CDR3 sequence: CASSIMETNYGYTF. The CDR3 DNA sequence: TGTGCCAGTAGTATAATGGAGACGAACTATGGCTACACCTTC. This chain joins TRBV19 and TRBJ1-2; D uncertain. Germline-derived CDR1 and CDR2 are LNHDA and SQIVND (reference sequence). This CDR3 region has 14 residues. V lost 2 bases, J lost 2 bases, and 9 bases lay in between.